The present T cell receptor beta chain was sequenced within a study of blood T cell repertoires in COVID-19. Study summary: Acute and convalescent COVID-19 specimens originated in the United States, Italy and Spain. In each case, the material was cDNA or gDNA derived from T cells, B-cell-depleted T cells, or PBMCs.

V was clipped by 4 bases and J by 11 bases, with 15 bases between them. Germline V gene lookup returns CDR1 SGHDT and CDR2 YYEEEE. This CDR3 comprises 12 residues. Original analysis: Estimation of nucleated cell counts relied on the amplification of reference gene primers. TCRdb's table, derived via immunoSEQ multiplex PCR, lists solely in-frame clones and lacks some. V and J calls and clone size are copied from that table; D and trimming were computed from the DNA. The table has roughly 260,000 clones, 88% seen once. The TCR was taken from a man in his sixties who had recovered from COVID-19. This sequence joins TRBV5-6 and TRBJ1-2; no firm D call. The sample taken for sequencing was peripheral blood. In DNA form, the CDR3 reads TGTGCCAGCAGCCCCGGTCCAGTCGGGTACACCTTC. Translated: CASSPGPVGYTF.